The clone carrying this T cell receptor beta chain has only a few counts. The antigen remains undetermined. Unique molecular identifiers tagged the TCR beta cDNA libraries. TCRdb fed the PCR reads into MiXCR, producing one record per CDR3 protein. This sample has about 160,000 distinct CDR3 sequences, with roughly 35% found just once. Deletions cut 7 bases from V and 11 bases from J, with 24 bases between. Looked up from germline, CDR1 is SGHRS and CDR2 is YFSETQ. The CDR3 sequence is 14 residues long. The sample comes from a study of post-analysis software for immune sequencing data. Notes on the study in general: Controls had significantly higher normalized Chao1 diversity than multiple sclerosis patients.

This chain joins TRBV5-1 and TRBJ2-5; possibly TRBD1 or TRBD2 for D (5 bases each). The clonotype originates from a girl between 10 and 17 years old with multiple sclerosis. This material consisted of blood, taken after autologous hematopoietic stem cell transplantation. The CDR3 DNA reads TGCGCCAGCGGCAGCAGCCAGGGAATGGGGGAGCAGTACTTC. Its protein product is CASGSSQGMGEQYF.